Following are 22 T cell receptor beta chains from one sample sequenced in a study of OX40 agonist ivuxolimab in advanced cancers. The data were produced by immunoSEQ multiplex PCR, yet TCRdb's version contains in-frame clones alone and is incomplete. Seen here are about 60,000 clones, approximately 89% observed once, and the top ten hold about 1.1%. Sequenced here: CD4+ or CD8+ T cells sorted from blood, sampled in a trial of the OX40 agonist ivuxolimab. The origin of the receptors is an adult with an advanced solid tumor such as melanoma, head and neck, liver or kidney cancer.

The gene calls are TRBV5-4 and TRBJ2-1; weak D call: TRBD2 (6 bases). From germline, CDR1 is SGHNT and CDR2 YYREEE (reference sequence). This CDR3 is built from 16 residues. Trimming took off 4 bases at V and 0 bases at J, with 14 bases between the two ends. CDR3 region: CASSPAGPGSYNEQFF. In nucleotides, the CDR3 is TGTGCCAGCAGCCCAGCGGGTCCGGGCTCCTACAATGAGCAGTTCTTC.

This clone was detected only once. The chain uses TRBV7-2 and TRBJ2-7; TRBD1 agrees at 7 bases. Trimming at V came to 5 bases and at J to 6 bases, leaving 7 bases not matched to a gene. The length of the CDR3 is 13 residues. Germline CDR1 is SGHTA and CDR2 is FQGNSA. The CDR3 spells CASSNRDRGEQYF. The CDR3 nucleotides read TGTGCCAGCAGCAACAGGGACAGAGGCGAGCAGTACTTC.

This clone was seen just once. V is TRBV11-2 and J is TRBJ2-1; perhaps TRBD1 as D (5 bases). The ends were cut back, 4 bases at V and 1 base at J, with 14 bases in the middle. This CDR3 has 16 residues. Germline V gene lookup returns CDR1 SGHAT and CDR2 FQNNGV. CDR3 coding DNA: TGTGCCAGCAGCTGGGGCAGCCTTTCTTCCTACAATGAGCAGTTCTTC. The encoded protein is CASSWGSLSSYNEQFF.

This clone has more than one count but fewer than ten. This chain joins TRBV28 and TRBJ2-2; 11 bases map to TRBD1. The CDR3 spans 14 residues. Germline V lookup: CDR1 MDHEN, CDR2 SYDVKM. Trimming removed 6 bases from V and 6 bases from J; junction bases left unmatched: 3. CDR3 sequence: CASRRTGGAGELFF. The CDR3 region has the DNA TGTGCCAGCAGACGGACAGGGGGCGCCGGGGAGCTGTTTTTT. The whole variable domain, filled in from reference TRBV28 and TRBJ2-2, reads DVKVTQSSRYLVKRTGEKVFLECVQDMDHENMFWYRQDPGLGLRLIYFSYDVKMKEKGDIPEGYSVSREKKERFSLILESASTNQTSMYLCASRRTGGAGELFFGEGSRLTVL.

This sequence joins TRBV6-6 and TRBJ2-7, with D perhaps matching TRBD1 (6 bases). Germline V gene lookup returns CDR1 MNHNY and CDR2 SVGAGI (reference sequence). The CDR3 length is 14 residues. V shed 6 bases and J shed 3 bases, with 15 bases lying between them. As DNA, the CDR3 is TGTGCCAGCAGCCCTGCCCACAGGGACTACGAGCAGTACTTC. Translation: CASSPAHRDYEQYF.

The chain recombines TRBV19 with TRBJ2-6, with 10 bases fitting TRBD1. There are 16 residues in the CDR3. Trimming cost V 9 bases and J 0 bases; bases outside gene matches: 5. CDR1 is LNHDA and CDR2 is SQIVND in the germline V gene (reference sequence). Here the CDR3 DNA reads TGTGCCAGCACGGACAGGGGGTTCTCTGGGGCCAACGTCCTGACTTTC. Protein: CASTDRGFSGANVLTF.

The chain uses TRBV10-3 and TRBJ1-1; D possibly corresponds to TRBD1 (5 bases). V lost 6 bases and J lost 4, with 15 bases in between. Germline CDR1 is ENHRY and CDR2 is SYGVKD. The CDR3 is made up of 14 amino acids. CDR3 amino acids: CAIRGSGEGTEAFF. The CDR3 bases are TGTGCCATCAGGGGATCGGGGGAGGGCACTGAAGCTTTCTTT.

The chain is built from TRBV6-6 and TRBJ2-5; D is ambiguous. The germline V gene has CDR1 MNHNY and CDR2 SVGAGI (reference sequence). The ends were cut back, 6 bases at V and 1 base at J, with 12 bases in the middle. The CDR3 extends over 14 amino acids. The CDR3 DNA sequence: TGTGCCAGCAGCCCCTCCGGGTCCCAAGAGACCCAGTACTTC. It codes for CASSPSGSQETQYF.

This clone was observed a single time. The CDR3 here is CASRAPIRDLRSYEQYF. The CDR3 coding sequence is TGTGCCAGCAGGGCTCCTATTAGGGACCTACGCTCCTACGAGCAGTACTTC. This chain joins TRBV7-9 and TRBJ2-7; D tentatively fits TRBD1 or TRBD2 (5 bases each). The CDR3 sequence is 17 residues long. V lost 6 bases and J 0 bases, leaving 21 bases between the germline ends. CDR1 is SEHNR and CDR2 is FQNEAQ in the germline V gene (reference sequence).

The chain uses TRBV28 and TRBJ2-5; D may be TRBD1 or TRBD2 (5 bases each). CDR1 MDHEN and CDR2 SYDVKM come from the germline V gene. The CDR3 length is 15 residues. V was shortened by 11 bases and J by 1 base, with 20 bases between the two germline ends. The CDR3 sequence: CAVQGAHIRQETQYF. The CDR3 DNA reads as TGTGCCGTTCAGGGAGCCCACATCCGCCAAGAGACCCAGTACTTC.

The CDR3: CASSPGTEETQYF. The CDR3 region has the DNA TGTGCCAGCTCACCCGGGACAGAAGAGACCCAGTACTTC. The V and J genes are TRBV18 and TRBJ2-5, with 7 bases identical to TRBD1. The CDR3 is made up of 13 amino acids. The V and J ends lost 3 bases and 3 bases, in that order; junction bases with no gene match: 1. The germline gives CDR1 KGHSH, CDR2 LQKENI. Full variable domain (missing parts from reference TRBV18 and TRBJ2-5): NAGVMQNPRHLVRRRGQEARLRCSPMKGHSHVYWYRQLPEEGLKFMVYLQKENIIDESGMPKERFSAEFPKEGPSILRIQQVVRGDSAAYFCASSPGTEETQYFGPGTRLLVL.

The CDR3 DNA reads TGTGCCAGCAGTTCGGGAGGGGACAATGAGCAGTTCTTC. Its translation: CASSSGGDNEQFF. The chain couples TRBV7-2 to TRBJ2-1, with 8 bases lining up with TRBD2. The CDR3 contains 13 residues. Germline V gene sequence: CDR1 SGHTA, CDR2 FQGNSA. Losses at the gene ends were 6 bases for V and 5 bases for J; bases not matched to a gene: 3.

The chain joins TRBV19 to TRBJ2-5, with 10 bases identical to TRBD2. Germline loops: CDR1 LNHDA, CDR2 SQIVND (reference sequence). The CDR3 consists of 15 residues. V shed 5 bases, J shed 5 bases, and the junction held 8 bases outside the gene matches. CDR3 protein: CASSEASGSWETQYF. In DNA, the CDR3 is TGTGCCAGTAGTGAGGCTAGCGGGAGTTGGGAGACCCAGTACTTC.

The V call is TRBV27, the J call TRBJ1-1, with TRBD1 as a possible D gene (6 bases). The length of the CDR3 is 17 residues. V lost 5 bases to trimming and J lost 5 bases, with 24 bases between them. CDR1 is MNHEY and CDR2 is SMNVEV in the germline V gene (reference sequence). The CDR3 coding sequence is TGTGCCAGCAGTCCATGGGGATCAGGGGCCGGGCAGACTGAAGCTTTCTTT. Amino acids: CASSPWGSGAGQTEAFF.

The gene calls are TRBV10-3 and TRBJ2-3, with D possibly TRBD1 on 6 matching bases. V gave up 10 bases and J gave up 6 bases, with 8 bases separating them. This CDR3 is 10 amino acids long. Germline CDR1 reads ENHRY; CDR2 reads SYGVKD. The CDR3 here is CASQGDTQYF. The CDR3 bases are TGTGCCAGCCAGGGGGATACGCAGTATTTT.

The chain combines TRBV13 with TRBJ2-3; D gene ambiguous. The CDR3 runs 16 residues. From germline, CDR1 is PRHDT and CDR2 FYEKMQ (reference sequence). V shed 0 bases and J shed 6 bases, with 16 bases lying between them. CDR3 region: CASSLGPEIAQDTQYF. The CDR3 nucleotides read TGTGCCAGCAGCTTAGGCCCTGAGATAGCACAGGATACGCAGTATTTT.

This chain links TRBV14 with TRBJ1-2; D gene uncertain. The CDR3 has 13 residues. V was pared by 4 bases and J by 6 bases, with 12 bases between. In germline, CDR1 is SGHDN, CDR2 FVKESK. CDR3 in DNA: TGTGCCAGCAGCCGCTACCGGATAGATGGCTACACCTTC. Protein: CASSRYRIDGYTF.

This clone was picked up one time. The chain uses TRBV9 and TRBJ1-2; tentatively, D is TRBD1 (5 bases). Germline CDR1 is SGDLS and CDR2 is YYNGEE. The CDR3 loop spans 14 amino acids. V was shortened by 0 bases and J by 0 bases, with 6 bases between the two germline ends. CDR3 amino acids: CASSVGGANYGYTF. As DNA, the CDR3 is TGTGCCAGCAGCGTAGGGGGGGCTAACTATGGCTACACCTTC.

This clone was detected only a few times. The chain couples TRBV6-5 to TRBJ2-1; 8 bases line up with TRBD2. This CDR3 region has 15 residues. V shed 2 bases, J shed 7 bases, and the junction held 7 bases outside the gene matches. Germline CDR1 MNHEY, CDR2 SVGAGI. The CDR3 nucleotides are TGTGCCAGCAGTTACGGCGGGACTAGAGGGAATGAGCAGTTCTTC. This codes for CASSYGGTRGNEQFF.

The rearrangement links TRBV12-5 to TRBJ2-1; 11 positions match TRBD2. Looked up from germline, CDR1 is LGHNT and CDR2 is FRNRAP. The CDR3 extends over 20 amino acids. J was trimmed by 8 bases and V by 0 bases; bases with no gene match: 18. The DNA of the CDR3 is TGTGCTAGTGGTTTGGTTTTCCTAGCGGGAGGACAAAGGGGGCGGGATGAGCAGTTCTTC. Its protein product is CASGLVFLAGGQRGRDEQFF.

The chain is built from TRBV28 and TRBJ2-7, with 15 bases aligning to TRBD2. CDR3 length equals 21 residues. Germline CDR1 MDHEN, CDR2 SYDVKM. J was trimmed by 4 bases and V by 5 bases; bases with no gene match: 21. The CDR3 coding sequence is TGTGCCAGCAGTCGGACTAGCGGGAGGGCCCAACATAATCCCGGGATATACGAGCAGTACTTC. Its translation: CASSRTSGRAQHNPGIYEQYF.

This sequence joins TRBV7-8 and TRBJ2-1, with D uncertain. Trimming took off 5 bases at V and 2 bases at J, with 13 bases between the two ends. CDR3 size: 15 residues. The germline V gene has CDR1 SGHVS and CDR2 FQNEAQ. In DNA, the CDR3 is TGTGCCAGCAGCGCTCTCCGATTCCCCTACAATGAGCAGTTCTTC. Amino acids: CASSALRFPYNEQFF.